These 30 T cell receptor beta chains were all obtained from the same sample, sequenced in a study of T cell responses to AZD1222 COVID-19 vaccine. Assay: immunoSEQ multiplex PCR; the TCRdb copy retains only in-frame clones and omits some. Seen here are about 56,000 clones, 80% to 90% observed once, and the top ten hold approximately 14%. The material sequenced was peripheral blood, taken on day 0 of AZD1222 vaccination. The receptors stem from an adult in good health.

J is TRBJ2-7 and V is TRBV18; D not certain. CDR1 is KGHSH and CDR2 is LQKENI in the germline V gene. The CDR3 length is 13 residues. The V end lost 1 base, the J end lost 2 bases, and 6 bases lay between the germline ends. The CDR3 nucleotides read TGTGCCAGCTCACCACGGGTCACCTACGAGCAGTACTTC. Its protein is CASSPRVTYEQYF. Filled out from reference TRBV18 and TRBJ2-7, the complete variable domain reads NAGVMQNPRHLVRRRGQEARLRCSPMKGHSHVYWYRQLPEEGLKFMVYLQKENIIDESGMPKERFSAEFPKEGPSILRIQQVVRGDSAAYFCASSPRVTYEQYFGPGTRLTVT.

The chain combines TRBV6-5 with TRBJ1-2; 7 bases line up with TRBD1. This CDR3 is built from 16 residues. Trimming removed 2 bases from V and 5 bases from J; junction bases left unmatched: 11. The germline V gene encodes CDR1 MNHEY and CDR2 SVGAGI. The CDR3 sequence is CASSYAKPGQQYGYTF. In DNA form, the CDR3 reads TGTGCCAGCAGTTACGCGAAACCGGGACAGCAATATGGCTACACCTTC.

CDR3 sequence reads: CASSVSSGTEAFF. CDR3 nucleotide sequence: TGTGCCAGCAGCGTAAGTTCCGGCACTGAAGCTTTCTTT. The chain combines TRBV9 with TRBJ1-1, with no clear D. The CDR3 is 13 residues long. V was cut by 1 base and J by 4 bases, with 8 bases left in between. CDR1 and CDR2 (germline): SGDLS, YYNGEE.

The chain couples TRBV30 to TRBJ1-1; D call uncertain. Germline CDR1 reads GTSNPN; CDR2 reads SVGIG (reference sequence). Trimming removed 2 bases at V and 1 base at J, with 8 bases between. CDR3 length equals 13 residues. The CDR3 DNA reads TGTGCCTGGAGTTACACATCGAACACTGAAGCTTTCTTT. Its translation: CAWSYTSNTEAFF.

The rearrangement links TRBV5-1 to TRBJ2-7; weak D call: TRBD2 (5 bases). V shed 1 base and J shed 3 bases, with 11 bases lying between them. The CDR3 spans 14 residues. Germline CDR1 is SGHRS and CDR2 is YFSETQ. The CDR3 region has the DNA TGCGCCAGCAGCTTGAACAGCGGCTTCTACGAGCAGTACTTC. This gives the protein CASSLNSGFYEQYF.

This chain joins TRBV5-4 and TRBJ2-5; D gene uncertain. The ends were cut back, 1 base at V and 2 bases at J, with 9 bases in the middle. The germline V gene has CDR1 SGHNT and CDR2 YYREEE (reference sequence). This CDR3 region has 14 residues. CDR3 nucleotides: TGTGCCAGCAGCTTGAGAACAGCTCAAGAGACCCAGTACTTC. It specifies CASSLRTAQETQYF.

The V and J genes are TRBV3-1 (or the pseudogene TRBV3-2) and TRBJ1-2; tentative D call: TRBD1 (5 bases). CDR1 and CDR2 (germline): LGHDT, YNNKEL (reference sequence). Between the trimmed V and J ends, which lost 4 bases and 8 bases, there was a span of 17 bases. This CDR3 is 14 amino acids long. As DNA, the CDR3 is TGTGCCAGCAGCCCCCCCCGGCCGGGGCGCGGCTACACCTTC. Protein product: CASSPPRPGRGYTF.

The V call is TRBV6-5, the J call TRBJ1-2, with TRBD1 identical over 7 bases. From germline, CDR1 is MNHEY and CDR2 SVGAGI. The CDR3 loop spans 15 amino acids. The ends lost 4 bases at V and 2 bases at J; junction bases unmatched: 7. Here the CDR3 reads CASSLTSGGNYGYTF. The DNA of the CDR3 is TGTGCCAGCAGTTTAACTTCAGGGGGGAACTATGGCTACACCTTC.

The V and J genes are TRBV10-1 and TRBJ2-3, with 11 bases fitting TRBD2. The germline V gene has CDR1 WNHNN and CDR2 SYGVQD (reference sequence). This CDR3 contains 15 residues. Losses at the gene ends were 4 bases for V and 11 bases for J; bases not matched to a gene: 11. The CDR3 DNA reads TGCGCCAGCAGTGTAACTAGCGGGGGACGGAGTGAGCAGTATTTT. Amino acids: CASSVTSGGRSEQYF.

V gene TRBV28 combines with J gene TRBJ2-5; 7 bases map to TRBD2. This CDR3 contains 14 residues. Germline CDR1 is MDHEN and CDR2 is SYDVKM. V lost 1 base to trimming and J lost 4 bases; unmatched junction nucleotides: 3. In DNA form, the CDR3 reads TGTGCCAGCAGTTTATCAGGGACTACAGAGACCCAGTACTTC. It yields the protein CASSLSGTTETQYF.

This chain joins TRBV6-5 and TRBJ1-2; weak D call: TRBD1 (6 bases). V lost 6 bases and J lost 1, with 9 bases in between. The CDR3 runs 13 residues. Germline V lookup: CDR1 MNHEY, CDR2 SVGAGI. This CDR3 reads CASSKDSNYGYTF. DNA for the CDR3: TGTGCCAGCAGCAAGGACAGTAACTATGGCTACACCTTC.

The chain employs TRBV11-3 and TRBJ1-1, with no clear D. Germline V lookup: CDR1 SGHNT, CDR2 YENEEA. Trimming removed 3 bases from V and 5 bases from J, with 13 bases in between. This CDR3 spans 14 amino acids. The CDR3 nucleotides are TGTGCCAGCAGCTTCCCCCCCCCTGGGACTGAAGCTTTCTTT. Its protein product is CASSFPPPGTEAFF.

The chain is built from TRBV19 and TRBJ1-1; weak D call: TRBD1 (6 bases). The CDR3 is 15 residues long. CDR1 is LNHDA, CDR2 SQIVND, per germline (reference sequence). The ends were cut back, 6 bases at V and 0 bases at J, with 14 bases in the middle. The CDR3 is CASRDGGGMNTEAFF. CDR3 in DNA: TGTGCCAGTAGGGACGGCGGGGGCATGAACACTGAAGCTTTCTTT.

The rearrangement uses TRBV15 and TRBJ1-2; D uncertain. Trimming shortened V by 3 bases and J by 6 bases, and 11 bases separated the two germline ends. The CDR3 contains 13 residues. Germline CDR1 and CDR2: LNHNV and YYDKDF (reference sequence). CDR3: CATSRGIGDGYTF. The CDR3 DNA sequence: TGTGCCACCAGCAGGGGGATAGGCGATGGCTACACCTTC.

This sequence joins TRBV19 and TRBJ1-1; D is perhaps TRBD1 (5 bases). This CDR3 is 13 amino acids long. Germline CDR1 reads LNHDA; CDR2 reads SQIVND (reference sequence). Trimming took 7 bases from V and 11 from J, leaving 20 bases between them. CDR3: CASNYRDAAVAFF. CDR3 coding DNA: TGTGCCAGTAATTACCGGGACGCGGCTGTTGCTTTCTTT.

The genes are TRBV9 and TRBJ2-5, with D perhaps matching TRBD1 (5 bases). CDR1 SGDLS and CDR2 YYNGEE come from the germline V gene. Trimming shortened V by 2 bases and J by 4 bases, and 15 bases separated the two germline ends. This CDR3 region has 15 residues. The CDR3 here is CASSVGTGVLETQYF. The CDR3 region has the DNA TGTGCCAGCAGCGTTGGAACAGGTGTCTTAGAGACCCAGTACTTC. Looking up the rest from reference TRBV9 and TRBJ2-5 gives the full variable domain: DSGVTQTPKHLITATGQRVTLRCSPRSGDLSVYWYQQSLDQGLQFLIQYYNGEERAKGNILERFSAQQFPDLHSELNLSSLELGDSALYFCASSVGTGVLETQYFGPGTRLLVL.

The rearrangement joins TRBV7-2 to TRBJ2-1, with TRBD2 matching over 8 bases. The trim removed 7 bases at V and 2 bases at J, leaving 7 bases unmatched. Germline CDR1 is SGHTA and CDR2 is FQGNSA. The CDR3 consists of 15 residues. The CDR3 coding sequence is TGTGCCAGCATCCCTCTAGCGGGTGCCTACAATGAGCAGTTCTTC. Encoded protein: CASIPLAGAYNEQFF.

The rearrangement links TRBV7-9 to TRBJ2-1, with TRBD2 as a possible D gene (6 bases). The V gene's germline CDR1 is SEHNR and CDR2 FQNEAQ (reference sequence). The CDR3 has 16 amino acids. Deletions cut 0 bases from V and 0 bases from J, with 9 bases between. The CDR3 region is CASSLAGRDSYNEQFF. CDR3 bases: TGTGCCAGCAGCTTAGCGGGGCGGGACTCCTACAATGAGCAGTTCTTC. The full variable domain, with the rest looked up from reference TRBV7-9 and TRBJ2-1, is DTGVSQNPRHKITKRGQNVTFRCDPISEHNRLYWYRQTLGQGPEFLTYFQNEAQLEKSRLLSDRFSAERPKGSFSTLEIQRTEQGDSAMYLCASSLAGRDSYNEQFFGPGTRLTVL.

V and J are TRBV4-1 and TRBJ2-7; D gene ambiguous. The germline gives CDR1 MGHRA, CDR2 YSYEKL. V was cut by 0 bases and J by 2 bases, with 5 bases left in between. The CDR3 length is 13 residues. The CDR3 region is CASSQDRAYEQYF. The CDR3 DNA is TGCGCCAGCAGCCAAGATAGGGCCTACGAGCAGTACTTC.

V usage is TRBV18 and J usage is TRBJ2-1, with a possible D match to TRBD2 (6 bases). The CDR3 length is 15 residues. V lost 3 bases and J 3 bases, leaving 12 bases between the germline ends. CDR1 KGHSH and CDR2 LQKENI come from the germline V gene. The CDR3 nucleotides read TGTGCCAGCTCACCGGAGGGACTGAGCTACAATGAGCAGTTCTTC. It is translated as CASSPEGLSYNEQFF.

The V and J genes are TRBV30 and TRBJ1-6; D unresolved. Germline CDR1 reads GTSNPN; CDR2 reads SVGIG (reference sequence). V shed 4 bases and J shed 7 bases, with 14 bases lying between them. This CDR3 is 14 amino acids long. The CDR3 DNA follows: TGTGCCTGGAATCTCCAATTTGAGAATTCACCCCTCCACTTT. It codes for CAWNLQFENSPLHF.

The genes are TRBV6-5 and TRBJ2-5; D ambiguous. In germline, CDR1 is MNHEY, CDR2 SVGAGI. Trimming removed 7 bases from V and 5 bases from J, with 17 bases in between. The length of the CDR3 is 14 residues. CDR3 protein: CASKYSVIAETQYF. The CDR3 DNA reads as TGTGCCAGCAAATACAGTGTCATTGCGGAGACCCAGTACTTC.

This clone was counted only a few times. The rearrangement links TRBV7-9 to TRBJ2-5; the D gene is possibly TRBD1 (6 bases). Deletions cut 2 bases from V and 2 bases from J, with 12 bases between. Germline V gives CDR1 SEHNR, CDR2 FQNEAQ (reference sequence). This CDR3 is 15 amino acids long. The CDR3 is CASSLLGRGQETQYF. For the CDR3, the DNA is TGTGCCAGCAGCTTACTTGGCAGGGGACAAGAGACCCAGTACTTC.

The rearrangement links TRBV27 to TRBJ1-1, with D perhaps matching TRBD1 (6 bases). This CDR3 spans 14 amino acids. Per germline, CDR1 MNHEY and CDR2 SMNVEV (reference sequence). Trimming pared 6 bases from V and 4 bases from J, leaving 15 bases between. CDR3 residues: CASSRSGGLTEAFF. In DNA form, the CDR3 reads TGTGCCAGCAGCCGGAGTGGGGGCCTCACTGAAGCTTTCTTT.

The CDR3 nucleotides read TGTGCCAGTAGTATAAGCCCGGGGCAGGGTAGCCCTGAAGCTTTCTTT. It specifies CASSISPGQGSPEAFF. The chain couples TRBV19 to TRBJ1-1; weak D call: TRBD1 (5 bases). The CDR3 has 16 residues. CDR1 LNHDA and CDR2 SQIVND come from the germline V gene (reference sequence). V shed 2 bases and J shed 6 bases, with 19 bases lying between them.

The chain recombines TRBV3-1 (or the pseudogene TRBV3-2) with TRBJ2-7, with D possibly TRBD2 on 5 matching bases. Deletions cut 4 bases from V and 7 bases from J, with 11 bases between. There are 12 residues in the CDR3. Germline assignment: CDR1 LGHDT and CDR2 YNNKEL (reference sequence). In nucleotides, the CDR3 is TGTGCCAGCAGCCTACACCCGGGAGAGCAGTACTTC. Translating gives CASSLHPGEQYF.

Written as DNA, the CDR3 is TGTGCCAGCAGCTTGGCGGGGCAGCGCTACAATGAGCAGTTCTTC. This codes for CASSLAGQRYNEQFF. This chain uses TRBV5-8 with TRBJ2-1, with D perhaps matching TRBD1 or TRBD2 (5 bases each). Looked up from germline, CDR1 is SGHTS and CDR2 is YDEGEE. This CDR3 spans 15 amino acids. V lost 0 bases, J lost 3 bases, and 10 bases lay in between.

The CDR3 region has the DNA TGTGCCAGCAGCTTAGTATGGGGGGCCGATGAAAAACTGTTTTTT. As protein: CASSLVWGADEKLFF. The chain combines TRBV7-2 with TRBJ1-4; TRBD1 is a possible D gene (6 bases). The CDR3 is made up of 15 amino acids. Germline lookup yields CDR1 SGHTA and CDR2 FQGNSA. The V end was cut by 1 base, the J end by 6 bases, with 12 bases between.

This clone was observed a handful of times. The chain carries TRBV5-1 and TRBJ2-7; D might be TRBD1 (6 bases). This CDR3 is built from 14 residues. Trimming removed 3 bases from V and 6 bases from J, with 16 bases in between. Germline V gene lookup returns CDR1 SGHRS and CDR2 YFSETQ. CDR3 sequence (DNA): TGCGCCAGCAGCTCGGACAGAAATCTGGCCGAGCAGTACTTC. This encodes CASSSDRNLAEQYF.

The CDR3 sequence: CATSDSDRPAEPQHF. CDR3 sequence (DNA): TGTGCCACCAGTGATTCGGACCGACCGGCGGAGCCCCAGCATTTT. V and J are TRBV24-1 and TRBJ1-5; D is ambiguous. In germline, CDR1 is KGHDR, CDR2 SFDVKD. The CDR3 extends over 15 amino acids. V dropped 2 bases and J dropped 8 bases, with 15 bases sitting between them.